This T cell receptor beta chain was documented in a study of cytomegalovirus exposure and HLA in healthy donors. Study-wide results and caveats: TCR sequences were mostly rare, though some public TCRs occurred in many donors. Associated with cytomegalovirus, according to the listing, were 150 to 200 TCR beta chains. It was found in a later analysis that first-cohort TCR clusters tended to co-occur in the 90 to 150 validation repertoires. In vitro, three CMV-associated chains proved specific for CMV antigens.

Germline V gives CDR1 MDHEN, CDR2 SYDVKM. V dropped 5 bases and J dropped 9 bases, with 11 bases sitting between them. This CDR3 contains 12 residues. This clone came up a few times. Its specificity is unknown. The method was immunoSEQ multiplex PCR; TCRdb's version includes in-frame clones alone and lacks a portion of them. The table lists some 100,000 clones, almost 90% of them singletons. The V and J genes are TRBV28 and TRBJ1-5; D is possibly TRBD1 (5 bases). Sequenced sample: PBMCs. This TCR came from a woman under 30 in good health and CMV-seronegative. CDR3 bases: TGTGCCAGCAGTACGGGGGAACGGCCCCAGCATTTT. It encodes CASSTGERPQHF.